The present T cell receptor beta chain was sequenced within a study of post-analysis software for immune sequencing data. For the study at large: The cohort encompassed relapsing-remitting, secondary progressive and progressive-relapsing multiple sclerosis disease courses.

The germline CDR1 and CDR2 sequences are SGHRS and YFSETQ. Trimming pared 0 bases from V and 0 bases from J, leaving 7 bases between. The CDR3 is made up of 16 amino acids. This clonotype was observed a single time. The antigen remains undetermined. A much larger clone differs from this one at a single base, so this may be a read error. Points from the study as a whole: Strong co-clustering by F measure was seen for same-batch samples. Among multiple sclerosis patients, normalized Chao1 diversity was significantly below that of controls. In patients, TRBV5-6, TRBV5-1 and TRBV20-1 belonged to five TRBV segments found more frequently than in controls.

Unique molecular identifiers featured in each of the TCR beta cDNA libraries. TCRdb redid the calling of the PCR reads with MiXCR, one entry per CDR3 protein. The sample includes some 260,000 distinct CDR3 sequences, roughly a third of them seen just once. Sequencing was done on a sample of blood. This receptor was identified in a girl under 18 with multiple sclerosis. The chain has TRBV5-1 and TRBJ2-6; D call uncertain. CDR3 nucleotides: TGCGCCAGCAGCTTGGGAGGCAGCTCTGGGGCCAACGTCCTGACTTTC. Translating it yields CASSLGGSSGANVLTF.